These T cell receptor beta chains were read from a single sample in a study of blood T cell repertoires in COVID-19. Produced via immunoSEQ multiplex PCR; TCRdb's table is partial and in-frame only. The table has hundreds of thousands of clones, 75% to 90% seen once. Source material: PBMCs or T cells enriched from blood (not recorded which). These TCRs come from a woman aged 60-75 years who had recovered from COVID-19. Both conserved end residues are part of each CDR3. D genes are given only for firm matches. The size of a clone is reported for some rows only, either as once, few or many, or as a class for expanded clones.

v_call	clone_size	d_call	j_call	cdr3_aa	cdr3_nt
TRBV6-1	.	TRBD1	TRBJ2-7	CASSEPGQGGYEQYF	TGTGCCAGCAGTGAACCGGGACAGGGGGGCTACGAGCAGTACTTC
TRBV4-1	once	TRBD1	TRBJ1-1	CASSQGDRRNTEAFF	TGCGCCAGCAGCCAAGGGGACAGAAGGAACACTGAAGCTTTCTTT
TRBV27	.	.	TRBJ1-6	CASSLGQRYNSPLHF	TGTGCCAGCAGTTTAGGACAGCGGTATAATTCACCCCTCCACTTT
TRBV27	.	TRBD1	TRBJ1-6	CASSLQPQGASPLHF	TGTGCCAGCAGTTTACAACCCCAGGGGGCTTCACCCCTCCACTTT
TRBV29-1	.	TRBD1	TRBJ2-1	CSVTGQVNEQFF	TGCAGCGTGACGGGACAGGTGAACGAGCAGTTCTTC
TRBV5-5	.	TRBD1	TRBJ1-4	CASSSTGKLFF	TGTGCCAGCAGCTCGACAGGGAAACTGTTTTTT
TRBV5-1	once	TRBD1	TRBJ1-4	CASSYGQAGTNEKLFF	TGCGCCAGCAGCTACGGACAGGCCGGAACTAATGAAAAACTGTTTTTT
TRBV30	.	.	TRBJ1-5	CAWSVGDFSYQPQHF	TGTGCCTGGAGTGTCGGGGATTTCTCCTATCAGCCCCAGCATTTT
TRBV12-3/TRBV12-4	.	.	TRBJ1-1	CASSYSNTEAFF	TGTGCCAGCAGTTACTCGAACACTGAAGCTTTCTTT
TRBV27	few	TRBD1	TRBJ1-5	CASSLGGQGAWSNQPQHF	TGTGCCAGCAGTTTGGGGGGACAGGGGGCCTGGAGCAATCAGCCCCAGCATTTT
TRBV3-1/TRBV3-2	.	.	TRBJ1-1	CASSQDFKNTEAFF	TGTGCCAGCAGCCAAGACTTTAAGAACACTGAAGCTTTCTTT
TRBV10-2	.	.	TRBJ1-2	CASSDLGRRLNYGYTF	TGCGCCAGCAGTGATCTAGGAAGGAGACTCAACTATGGCTACACCTTC
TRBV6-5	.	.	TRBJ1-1	CASTLNTEAFF	TGTGCCAGCACCTTGAACACTGAAGCTTTCTTT
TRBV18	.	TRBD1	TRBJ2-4	CASTQGADGNIQYF	TGTGCCAGCACACAGGGGGCAGACGGAAACATTCAGTACTTC
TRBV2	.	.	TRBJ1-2	CASPDWYGYTF	TGTGCCAGTCCGGACTGGTATGGCTACACCTTC
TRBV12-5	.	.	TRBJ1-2	CASGLVTDRGYTF	TGTGCTAGTGGTTTGGTAACAGACCGAGGCTACACCTTC
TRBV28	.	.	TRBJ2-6	CASFSPSGANVLTF	TGTGCCTCCTTCTCCCCCTCTGGGGCCAACGTCCTGACTTTC
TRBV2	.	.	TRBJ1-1	CASSGDNEAFF	TGTGCCAGCAGTGGGGACAATGAAGCTTTCTTT
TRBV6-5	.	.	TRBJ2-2	CASSKGLVGELFF	TGTGCCAGCAGTAAGGGACTCGTGGGGGAGCTGTTTTTT
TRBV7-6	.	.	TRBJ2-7	CASSLWDKSHEQYF	TGTGCCAGCAGCCTGTGGGACAAGAGCCACGAGCAGTACTTC
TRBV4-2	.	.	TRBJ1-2	CASSQSLWEAEGWSYTF	TGTGCCAGCAGCCAAAGCCTCTGGGAGGCAGAAGGATGGAGCTACACCTTC
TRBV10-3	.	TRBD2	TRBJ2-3	CATRLAGDSTDTQYF	TGTGCCACCCGACTAGCGGGGGATAGCACAGATACGCAGTATTTT
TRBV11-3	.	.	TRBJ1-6	CASSFSRDSPLHF	TGTGCCAGCAGCTTCAGCAGGGATTCACCCCTCCACTTT
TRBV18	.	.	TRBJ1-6	CASSPFWGPRNSPLHF	TGTGCCAGCTCACCGTTTTGGGGGCCGCGGAATTCACCCCTCCACTTT
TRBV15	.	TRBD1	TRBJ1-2	CATSSIRGQGGSGYTF	TGTGCCACCAGCTCCATCCGTGGACAGGGCGGAAGTGGCTACACCTTC
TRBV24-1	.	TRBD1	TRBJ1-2	CATSESGQGRYGYTF	TGTGCCACCAGTGAATCGGGACAGGGGCGGTATGGCTACACCTTC
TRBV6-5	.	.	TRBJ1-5	CASSYSYRGNQPQHF	TGTGCCAGCAGTTACTCCTACAGGGGCAATCAGCCCCAGCATTTT
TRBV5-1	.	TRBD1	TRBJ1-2	CASSLAGTGVGYTF	TGCGCCAGCAGCTTGGCCGGGACAGGGGTTGGCTACACCTTC
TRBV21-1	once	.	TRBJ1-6	CASSNAGSPGGHQSSYNSPLHF	TGTGCCAGCAGCAATGCCGGATCCCCAGGGGGTCATCAGAGCTCCTATAATTCACCCCTCCACTTT
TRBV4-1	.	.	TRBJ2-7	CASSPPRGAVSYEQYF	TGCGCCAGCAGCCCACCCAGGGGGGCCGTATCCTACGAGCAGTACTTC
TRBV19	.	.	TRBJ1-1	CASSKRGLDTEAFF	TGTGCCAGTAGTAAGCGGGGTTTGGACACTGAAGCTTTCTTT
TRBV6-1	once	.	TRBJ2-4	CASSEIPQALAKNIQYF	TGTGCCAGCAGTGAAATACCACAGGCACTAGCCAAAAACATTCAGTACTTC
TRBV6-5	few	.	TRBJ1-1	CASARTPNTEAFF	TGTGCCAGCGCCCGGACTCCAAACACTGAAGCTTTCTTT
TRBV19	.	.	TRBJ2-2	CASRPQGGVGGELFF	TGTGCCAGTAGACCTCAGGGGGGAGTTGGCGGGGAGCTGTTTTTT
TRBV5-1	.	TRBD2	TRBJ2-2	CASSLGTSGLNTGELFF	TGCGCCAGCAGCCTCGGGACTAGCGGGCTAAACACCGGGGAGCTGTTTTTT
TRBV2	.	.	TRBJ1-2	CASSVSANGYTF	TGTGCCAGCAGTGTATCAGCGAACGGCTACACCTTC
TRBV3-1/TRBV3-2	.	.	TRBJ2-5	CATRLQGSQETQYF	TGTGCCACCAGACTCCAGGGATCCCAAGAGACCCAGTACTTC
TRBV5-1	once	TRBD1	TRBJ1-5	CASSAGTGNQPQHF	TGCGCCAGCAGCGCCGGGACAGGGAATCAGCCCCAGCATTTT
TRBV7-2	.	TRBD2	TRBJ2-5	CASSLGGGSSETQYF	TGTGCCAGCAGCTTAGGCGGGGGGAGTAGTGAGACCCAGTACTTC
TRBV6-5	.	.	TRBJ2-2	CASSYRPNSPGELFF	TGTGCCAGCAGTTACAGGCCAAATAGCCCCGGGGAGCTGTTTTTT
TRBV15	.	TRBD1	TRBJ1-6	CAIGQGRSYNSPLHF	TGTGCCATAGGACAGGGCCGCTCCTATAATTCACCCCTCCACTTT
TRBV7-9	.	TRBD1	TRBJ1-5	CASSPGQGGRNQPQHF	TGTGCCAGCAGCCCGGGACAGGGAGGTCGCAATCAGCCCCAGCATTTT
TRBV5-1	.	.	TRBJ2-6	CASSLEGGGANVLTF	TGCGCCAGCAGCTTGGAAGGAGGAGGGGCCAACGTCCTGACTTTC
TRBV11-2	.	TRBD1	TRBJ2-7	CASSSPQGAYEQYF	TGTGCCAGCAGCTCTCCACAGGGGGCATACGAGCAGTACTTC
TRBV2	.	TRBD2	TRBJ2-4	CASSGTSGRQAKNIQYF	TGTGCCAGCAGTGGGACTAGCGGGCGCCAAGCCAAAAACATTCAGTACTTC
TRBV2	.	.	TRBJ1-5	CASKTEQGQPQHF	TGTGCCAGCAAGACCGAACAGGGACAGCCCCAGCATTTT
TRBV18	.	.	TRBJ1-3	CASSLIQGNTIYF	TGTGCCAGCTCACTTATACAGGGAAACACCATATATTTT
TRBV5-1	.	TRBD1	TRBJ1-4	CASSDRDRGKSNEKLFF	TGCGCCAGCAGCGATCGGGACAGGGGAAAATCTAATGAAAAACTGTTTTTT
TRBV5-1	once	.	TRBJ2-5	CASSFPGQETQYF	TGCGCCAGCAGCTTTCCGGGACAAGAGACCCAGTACTTC
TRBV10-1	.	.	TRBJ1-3	CASSAGSFGNTIYF	TGCGCCAGCAGCGCCGGGTCCTTCGGGAACACCATATATTTT
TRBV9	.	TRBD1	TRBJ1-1	CASSAHRDRTTEAFF	TGTGCCAGCAGCGCCCACCGGGACAGGACAACTGAAGCTTTCTTT
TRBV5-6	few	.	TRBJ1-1	CASSLRSTGNTEAFF	TGTGCCAGCAGCTTGAGGTCGACGGGGAACACTGAAGCTTTCTTT
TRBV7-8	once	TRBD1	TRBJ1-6	CASSLGTGIGSPLHF	TGTGCCAGCAGCTTAGGGACAGGGATTGGTTCACCCCTCCACTTT
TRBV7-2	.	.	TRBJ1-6	CASSLRTAENSPLHF	TGTGCCAGCAGCTTACGGACAGCAGAAAATTCACCCCTCCACTTT
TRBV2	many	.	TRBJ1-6	CASSEALRDYNSPLHF	TGTGCCAGCAGTGAAGCGCTTCGCGATTATAATTCACCCCTCCACTTT